The 16 T cell receptor beta chains given below trace back to one sample, sequenced in a study of human T cells and chemical hapten exposure. Time point defined: patch test 1, 2 weeks after DPC sensitization. Specified treatment: therapeutic diphenylcyclopropenone sensitization with weekly scalp DPC. Whole blood, unfractionated, served as the material for total RNA extraction. TCRdb passed the RACE reads through MiXCR, listing each CDR3 protein once. The sample lists tens of thousands of distinct CDR3 sequences; more than 6% were seen once. Here the sequenced sample was whole blood, taken in connection with sensitization to the hapten diphenylcyclopropenone (DPC). The receptors stem from a woman aged 30 to 39 with alopecia areata. Some clones in this sample may be carry-over from other donors' samples.

The V call is TRBV6-5, the J call TRBJ1-1, with TRBD1 matching 8 bases. This CDR3 contains 11 residues. Trimming removed 6 bases from V and 11 bases from J; junction bases left unmatched: 5. Germline V gene data show CDR1 as MNHEY and CDR2 as SVGAGI. The CDR3 region is CASRGQGVAFF. In DNA form, the CDR3 reads TGTGCCAGCAGAGGACAGGGCGTTGCTTTCTTT.

This clonotype was seen more than once but under ten times. The chain has TRBV4-2 and TRBJ2-3; tentatively, D is TRBD2 (6 bases). CDR3 length equals 16 residues. The germline V gene encodes CDR1 LGHNA and CDR2 YNFKEQ. Between the trimmed V and J ends, which lost 0 bases and 1 base, there was a span of 11 bases. The CDR3 protein is CASSQDSPSGTDTQYF. The CDR3, as DNA: TGTGCCAGCAGCCAAGATTCTCCTAGCGGCACAGATACGCAGTATTTT.

This clonotype showed up many times. The chain has TRBV20-1 and TRBJ2-7; TRBD1 matches 10 bases. The V and J ends lost 6 bases and 3 bases, in that order; junction bases with no gene match: 8. CDR1 and CDR2 (germline): DFQATT, SNEGSKA (reference sequence). The CDR3 runs to 14 residues. DNA of the CDR3: TGCAGTGCGGGACAGGGGCTCCCAGGCTACGAGCAGTACTTC. It translates to CSAGQGLPGYEQYF.

As concerns this clonotype: Germline is not matched at one junction end, which may reflect a read error. V and J are TRBV28 and TRBJ1-2; TRBD1 is a possible D gene (6 bases). Per germline, CDR1 MDHEN and CDR2 SYDVKM. The CDR3 length is 13 residues. CDR3 bases: TGTGCCTGCAGGGGAGGGGAGGGCTATGGCTACACCTTC. Its translation is CACRGGEGYGYTF.

This clonotype was picked up many times. V gene TRBV13 combines with J gene TRBJ2-1; D is unresolved. Germline V gene lookup returns CDR1 PRHDT and CDR2 FYEKMQ (reference sequence). Trimming pared 2 bases from V and 7 bases from J, leaving 6 bases between. This CDR3 region has 12 residues. CDR3 nucleotide sequence: TGTGCCAGCAGCTTATCCCGTAATGAGCAGTTCTTC. It specifies CASSLSRNEQFF.

This clonotype was found a few times. The V gene is TRBV12-3 or TRBV12-4, the J gene TRBJ1-1; D remains unclear. V was clipped by 3 bases and J by 4 bases, with 9 bases between them. The length of the CDR3 is 13 residues. CDR3 DNA sequence: TGTGCCAGCAGTTTTGCGGCAGGCACTGAAGCTTTCTTT. Amino acids: CASSFAAGTEAFF.

At least ten counts were recorded for this clonotype. This chain joins TRBV12-3 or TRBV12-4 and TRBJ1-2; TRBD1 agrees at 7 bases. V lost 6 bases, J lost 0 bases, and 4 bases stayed unmatched. The CDR3 contains 14 residues. The CDR3 sequence is CASRIQGANYGYTF. The CDR3 DNA reads TGTGCCAGCAGAATCCAGGGGGCTAACTATGGCTACACCTTC.

A few counts support this clonotype. The chain links TRBV19 to TRBJ1-5; 7 nucleotides agree with TRBD1. Germline CDR1 is LNHDA and CDR2 is SQIVND (reference sequence). Trimming removed 10 bases from V and 4 bases from J; junction bases left unmatched: 7. The CDR3 spans 13 residues. CDR3: CATRGQINQPQHF. CDR3 nucleotide sequence: TGTGCCACCCGGGGACAGATTAATCAGCCCCAGCATTTT.

Ten or more counts support this clonotype. The rearrangement links TRBV7-8 to TRBJ2-4, with a weak D call TRBD2 (6 bases). The CDR3 is 14 amino acids. Germline CDR1 and CDR2: SGHVS and FQNEAQ. The ends were cut back, 5 bases at V and 8 bases at J, with 16 bases in the middle. In DNA form, the CDR3 reads TGTGCCAGCAGCCCCCGGAGGGCCCTCGACATTCAGTACTTC. Its protein is CASSPRRALDIQYF. Full variable domain (remainder filled in from reference TRBV7-8 and TRBJ2-4): GAGVSQSPRYKVAKRGQDVALRCDPISGHVSLFWYQQALGQGPEFLTYFQNEAQLDKSGLPSDRFFAERPEGSVSTLKIQRTQQEDSAVYLCASSPRRALDIQYFGAGTRLSVL.

This clonotype was counted ten times or more. The chain joins TRBV29-1 to TRBJ2-1; D ambiguous. CDR3 size: 16 residues. Germline CDR1 reads SQVTM; CDR2 reads ANQGSEA. V was shortened by 6 bases and J by 0 bases, with 18 bases between the two germline ends. CDR3 nucleotide sequence: TGCAGCGTCCCCCAGTCTCCTTTTAGCTCCTACAATGAGCAGTTCTTC. The encoded protein is CSVPQSPFSSYNEQFF.

The chain recombines TRBV27 with TRBJ2-7; D might be TRBD1 or TRBD2, each matching 6 bases. V gave up 6 bases and J gave up 0 bases, with 9 bases separating them. Per the germline V gene, CDR1 is MNHEY and CDR2 is SMNVEV (reference sequence). CDR3 length: 13 amino acids. CDR3 bases: TGTGCCAGCAGCGGGGGCCCCTCCTACGAGCAGTACTTC. It translates to CASSGGPSYEQYF.

This clonotype appeared many times. This chain uses TRBV20-1 with TRBJ2-5, with D unresolved. In germline, CDR1 is DFQATT, CDR2 SNEGSKA (reference sequence). Trimming stripped 0 bases from V and 4 bases from J, with 12 bases between. The CDR3 is made up of 14 amino acids. The CDR3 DNA reads as TGCAGTGCTAGAGACTCCCTAGGGATAGAGACCCAGTACTTC. Residues: CSARDSLGIETQYF.

This clonotype came up a few times. The chain combines TRBV29-1 with TRBJ2-7; a weak D match, TRBD1 (5 bases). CDR3 size: 13 residues. Trimming removed 5 bases from V and 0 bases from J, with 11 bases in between. Germline V gene sequence: CDR1 SQVTM, CDR2 ANQGSEA. DNA for the CDR3: TGCAGCGTTCGGCAGGGTAGCTCCTACGAGCAGTACTTC. Translation: CSVRQGSSYEQYF.

This clonotype appeared a few times. The chain links TRBV27 to TRBJ2-3, with D hard to call. Trimming stripped 5 bases from V and 1 base from J, with 19 bases between. Germline loops: CDR1 MNHEY, CDR2 SMNVEV (reference sequence). There are 17 residues in the CDR3. The DNA of the CDR3 is TGTGCCAGCAGTCTGTATGGAGTGGCCTATGGCACAGATACGCAGTATTTT. Amino acids: CASSLYGVAYGTDTQYF.

This clonotype was found many times. The gene calls are TRBV12-3 or TRBV12-4 and TRBJ1-6; D is unresolved. The CDR3 length is 14 residues. Trimming shortened V by 2 bases and J by 7 bases, and 9 bases separated the two germline ends. In DNA form, the CDR3 reads TGTGCCAGCAGTTTAATCTTAGGAAATTCACCCCTCCACTTT. Translating it yields CASSLILGNSPLHF.

This clonotype showed up just a few times. This chain uses TRBV28 with TRBJ1-5, with TRBD1 matching 7 bases. The CDR3 is 14 residues long. The J segment lost 6 bases and the V segment lost 7 bases, leaving 9 bases of the junction unmatched. Germline V gene data show CDR1 as MDHEN and CDR2 as SYDVKM. The CDR3: CASILTGNVQPQHF. In DNA, the CDR3 is TGTGCCAGCATCCTGACAGGGAATGTTCAGCCCCAGCATTTT. Supplemented by reference TRBV28 and TRBJ1-5, the full variable domain reads DVKVTQSSRYLVKRTGEKVFLECVQDMDHENMFWYRQDPGLGLRLIYFSYDVKMKEKGDIPEGYSVSREKKERFSLILESASTNQTSMYLCASILTGNVQPQHFGDGTRLSIL.